The 8 T cell receptor beta chains presented below share a single source sample, sequenced in a study of blood T cell repertoires in COVID-19 (dated by TCRdb to the early 2020s). The library was generated by the immunoSEQ multiplex PCR assay. In TCRdb, the immuneACCESS table is reduced to in-frame sequences with V and J assigned. These tables do not hold every clone; where another copy was compared, an unresolved V gene accounts for under half, and the others remain unexplained. Here the sample has roughly 270,000 clones; 88% occur a single time. About 8.6% of the sample lies in the top ten. Specimen: peripheral blood. The receptors derive from a young man with active or convalescent COVID-19.

The rearrangement joins TRBV19 to TRBJ1-5; D call uncertain. This CDR3 has 13 amino acids. Between the trimmed V and J ends, which lost 7 bases and 7 bases, there was a span of 14 bases. Looked up from germline, CDR1 is LNHDA and CDR2 is SQIVND (reference sequence). The CDR3 DNA is TGTGCCAGTAACCCTATCGCGGGACAGCCCCAGCATTTT. Translating gives CASNPIAGQPQHF.

This clone has only one observation. The gene calls are TRBV4-3 and TRBJ2-1; D might be TRBD1 (6 bases). Germline V gene lookup returns CDR1 LGHNA and CDR2 YSLEER. The V gene lost 1 base and the J gene lost 3 bases, with 10 bases spanning the gap. This CDR3 has 15 amino acids. This CDR3 is CASSQGGGGYNEQFF. CDR3 in DNA: TGCGCCAGCAGCCAAGGAGGGGGTGGCTACAATGAGCAGTTCTTC.

This chain uses TRBV5-4 with TRBJ2-7; TRBD2 aligns across 9 bases. V dropped 4 bases and J dropped 7; count of bases not matched to a gene: 6. Germline-derived CDR1 and CDR2 are SGHNT and YYREEE (reference sequence). The CDR3 loop spans 13 amino acids. The CDR3 DNA follows: TGTGCCAGCAGCCCTAGCGGGGAAGGTGAGCAGTACTTC. Amino acid sequence: CASSPSGEGEQYF. Together with reference TRBV5-4 and TRBJ2-7, the CDR3 gives the full variable domain: ETGVTQSPTHLIKTRGQQVTLRCSSQSGHNTVSWYQQALGQGPQFIFQYYREEENGRGNFPPRFSGLQFPNYSSELNVNALELDDSALYLCASSPSGEGEQYFGPGTRLTVT.

The V gene is TRBV27, the J gene TRBJ1-3; 7 bases line up with TRBD1. Germline V gene data show CDR1 as MNHEY and CDR2 as SMNVEV (reference sequence). The CDR3 has 14 amino acids. V lost 1 base to trimming and J lost 3 bases; unmatched junction nucleotides: 0. The CDR3 nucleotides are TGTGCCAGCAGTTTATACAGGGGTGGAAACACCATATATTTT. Translating it yields CASSLYRGGNTIYF.

Only a few counts were recorded for this clone. The J gene is TRBJ1-1, the V gene TRBV3-1 (or the pseudogene TRBV3-2); 8 positions match TRBD1. The CDR3 spans 13 residues. V lost 1 base, J lost 11 bases, and 6 bases stayed unmatched. The germline V gene encodes CDR1 LGHDT and CDR2 YNNKEL (reference sequence). The CDR3 DNA follows: TGTGCCAGCAGCCAAGGAGGGGACAGGAAGGCTTTCTTT. Translating it yields CASSQGGDRKAFF.

The chain carries TRBV10-1 and TRBJ2-1; possible D gene TRBD1, 7 bases. The length of the CDR3 is 15 residues. With 1 base removed from V and 7 bases from J, the gap between germline ends came to 14 bases. The germline CDR1 and CDR2 sequences are WNHNN and SYGVQD (reference sequence). CDR3 coding DNA: TGCGCCAGCAGTGAGTGGAGGGGGCAGGGGAATGAGCAGTTCTTC. Protein sequence: CASSEWRGQGNEQFF.

J is TRBJ2-7 and V is TRBV9; the match to TRBD1 covers 9 bases. The CDR3 sequence is 13 residues long. With 4 bases clipped from V and 4 bases from J, the junction kept 3 bases outside the gene matches. Germline lookup yields CDR1 SGDLS and CDR2 YYNGEE. The CDR3 spells CASSSGTGYEQYF. The CDR3 DNA follows: TGTGCCAGCAGCTCGGGGACAGGGTACGAGCAGTACTTC. The full variable domain, rest sourced from reference TRBV9 and TRBJ2-7, is DSGVTQTPKHLITATGQRVTLRCSPRSGDLSVYWYQQSLDQGLQFLIQYYNGEERAKGNILERFSAQQFPDLHSELNLSSLELGDSALYFCASSSGTGYEQYFGPGTRLTVT.

This sequence joins TRBV6-1 and TRBJ1-2; D not certain. Trimming stripped 2 bases from V and 5 bases from J, with 15 bases between. The germline gives CDR1 MNHNS, CDR2 SASEGT. This CDR3 spans 15 amino acids. As DNA, the CDR3 is TGTGCCAGCAGTGAAAGTTCGGGAGTCGATTATGGCTACACCTTC. Translated: CASSESSGVDYGYTF.